This T cell receptor beta chain stems from a study of CXCR3-negative and CXCR3-positive naive CD8 T cells. Study in general: Collectively, the libraries yielded some 150 million TRB reads in total, at about 1.5 +/- 0.3 million per library.

Germline V gene data show CDR1 as LNHNV and CDR2 as YYDKDF (reference sequence). CDR3 length: 17 residues. Naive cells were sorted as CD45RO-, CCR7+, CD27+ and CD95-. With regard to this clonotype: The antigen remains undetermined.

Study-level points and caveats: The TRB CDR3s that CXCR3-positive naive cells carried were more hydrophobic than those of CXCR3-negative naive cells.

TRB cDNA libraries were made by UMI-labeled 5' RACE. TCRdb derives one entry per CDR3 protein from the 5' RACE reads, leaving out DNA. The listing contains around 95,000 distinct CDR3 sequences. The sample consisted of naive CXCR3+ CD8+ T cells from blood. Subset in this sample: CD45RO-CCR7+CD27+CD95- naive CD8+ T cells expressing CXCR3 (TNR3+). The chain employs TRBV15 and TRBJ2-1; lacking DNA, the TRBD1 call made by TCRdb goes unchecked. This TCR derives from a human donor in good health. Some clones in this sample may be carry-over from other donors' samples. Here the CDR3 reads CATSPPKGTEKNNEQFF.